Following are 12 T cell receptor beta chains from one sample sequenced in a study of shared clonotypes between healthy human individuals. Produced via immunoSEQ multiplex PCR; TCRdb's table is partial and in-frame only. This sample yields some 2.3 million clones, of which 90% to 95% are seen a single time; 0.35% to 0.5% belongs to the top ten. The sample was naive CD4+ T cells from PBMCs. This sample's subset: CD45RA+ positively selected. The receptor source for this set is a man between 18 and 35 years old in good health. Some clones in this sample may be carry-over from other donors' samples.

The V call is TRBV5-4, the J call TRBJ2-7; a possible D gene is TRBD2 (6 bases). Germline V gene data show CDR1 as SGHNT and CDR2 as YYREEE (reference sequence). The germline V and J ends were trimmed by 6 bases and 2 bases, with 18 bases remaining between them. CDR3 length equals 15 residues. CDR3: CASINESSATYEQYF. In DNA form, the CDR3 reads TGTGCCAGCATTAATGAGTCTAGCGCGACCTACGAGCAGTACTTC.

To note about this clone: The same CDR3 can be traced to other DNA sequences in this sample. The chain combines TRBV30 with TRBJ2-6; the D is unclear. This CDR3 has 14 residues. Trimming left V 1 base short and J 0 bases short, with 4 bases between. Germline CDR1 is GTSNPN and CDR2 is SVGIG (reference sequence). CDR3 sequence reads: CAWSEGSGANVLTF. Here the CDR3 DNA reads TGTGCCTGGAGTGAGGGCTCTGGGGCCAACGTCCTGACTTTC.

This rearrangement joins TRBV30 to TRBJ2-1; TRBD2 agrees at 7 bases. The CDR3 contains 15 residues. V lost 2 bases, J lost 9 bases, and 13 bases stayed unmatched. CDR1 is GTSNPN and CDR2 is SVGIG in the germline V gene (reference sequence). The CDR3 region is CAWSMAGVMRGEQFF. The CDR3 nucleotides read TGTGCCTGGAGTATGGCGGGAGTGATGAGGGGTGAGCAGTTCTTC.

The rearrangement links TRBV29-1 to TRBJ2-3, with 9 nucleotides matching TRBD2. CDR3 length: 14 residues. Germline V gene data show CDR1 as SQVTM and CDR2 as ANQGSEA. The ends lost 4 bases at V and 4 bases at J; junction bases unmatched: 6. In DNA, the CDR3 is TGCAGCGTTGTAGCGGGAGTCCCCCCAGATACGCAGTATTTT. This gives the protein CSVVAGVPPDTQYF.

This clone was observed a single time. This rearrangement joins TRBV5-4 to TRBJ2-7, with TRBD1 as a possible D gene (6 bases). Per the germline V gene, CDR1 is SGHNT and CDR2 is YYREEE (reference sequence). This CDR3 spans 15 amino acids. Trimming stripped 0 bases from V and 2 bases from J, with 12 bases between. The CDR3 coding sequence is TGTGCCAGCAGCTTGGGTGGGGGCGGCACCTACGAGCAGTACTTC. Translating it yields CASSLGGGGTYEQYF.

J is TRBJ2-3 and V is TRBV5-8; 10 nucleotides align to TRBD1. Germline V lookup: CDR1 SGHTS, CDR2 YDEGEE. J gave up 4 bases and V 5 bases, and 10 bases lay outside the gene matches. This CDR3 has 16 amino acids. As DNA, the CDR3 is TGTGCCAGCAGTCGGGGGACAGGGGCAGGGGCAGATACGCAGTATTTT. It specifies CASSRGTGAGADTQYF.

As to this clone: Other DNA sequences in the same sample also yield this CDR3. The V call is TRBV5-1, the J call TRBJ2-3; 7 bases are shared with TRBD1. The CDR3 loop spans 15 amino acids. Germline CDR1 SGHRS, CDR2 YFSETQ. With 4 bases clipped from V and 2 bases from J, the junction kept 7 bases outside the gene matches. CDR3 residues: CASSLQGSYTDTQYF. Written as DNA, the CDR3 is TGCGCCAGCAGCCTACAGGGGTCCTACACAGATACGCAGTATTTT. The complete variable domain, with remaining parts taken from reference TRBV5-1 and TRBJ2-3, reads KAGVTQTPRYLIKTRGQQVTLSCSPISGHRSVSWYQQTPGQGLQFLFEYFSETQRNKGNFPGRFSGRQFSNSRSEMNVSTLELGDSALYLCASSLQGSYTDTQYFGPGTRLTVL.

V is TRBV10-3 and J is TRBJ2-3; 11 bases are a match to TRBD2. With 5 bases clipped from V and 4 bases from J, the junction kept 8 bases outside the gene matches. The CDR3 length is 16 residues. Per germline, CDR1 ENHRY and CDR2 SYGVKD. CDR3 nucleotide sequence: TGTGCCATCAGTCCTATAGCGGGAGGGCCGGCAGATACGCAGTATTTT. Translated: CAISPIAGGPADTQYF.

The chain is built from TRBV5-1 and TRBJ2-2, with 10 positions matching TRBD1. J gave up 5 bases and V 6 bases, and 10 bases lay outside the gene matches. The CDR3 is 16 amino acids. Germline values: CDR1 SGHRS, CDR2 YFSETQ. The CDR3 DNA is TGCGCCAGCATGCCTCCGGGACAGGGGTTAACCGGGGAGCTGTTTTTT. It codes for CASMPPGQGLTGELFF.

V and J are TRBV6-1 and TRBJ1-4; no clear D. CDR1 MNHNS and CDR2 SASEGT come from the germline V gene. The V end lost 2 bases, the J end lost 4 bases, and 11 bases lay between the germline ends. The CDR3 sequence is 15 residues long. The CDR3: CASSELGQRNEKLFF. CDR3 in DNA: TGTGCCAGCAGTGAACTTGGCCAGCGTAATGAAAAACTGTTTTTT.

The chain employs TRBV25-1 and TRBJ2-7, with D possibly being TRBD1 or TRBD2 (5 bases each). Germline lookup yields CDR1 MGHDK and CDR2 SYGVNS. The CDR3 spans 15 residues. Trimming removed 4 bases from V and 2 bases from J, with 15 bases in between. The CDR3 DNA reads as TGTGCCAGCAGTGTGTGGGGGAGCGGTGCCTACGAGCAGTACTTC. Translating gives CASSVWGSGAYEQYF.

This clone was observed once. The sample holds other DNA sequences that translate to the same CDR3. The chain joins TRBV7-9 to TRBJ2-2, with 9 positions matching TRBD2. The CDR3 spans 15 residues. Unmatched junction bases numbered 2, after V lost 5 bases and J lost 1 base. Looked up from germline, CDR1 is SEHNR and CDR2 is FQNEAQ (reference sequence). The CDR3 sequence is CASSSSGRNTGELFF. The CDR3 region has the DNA TGTGCCAGCAGCAGTAGCGGGAGGAACACCGGGGAGCTGTTTTTT.